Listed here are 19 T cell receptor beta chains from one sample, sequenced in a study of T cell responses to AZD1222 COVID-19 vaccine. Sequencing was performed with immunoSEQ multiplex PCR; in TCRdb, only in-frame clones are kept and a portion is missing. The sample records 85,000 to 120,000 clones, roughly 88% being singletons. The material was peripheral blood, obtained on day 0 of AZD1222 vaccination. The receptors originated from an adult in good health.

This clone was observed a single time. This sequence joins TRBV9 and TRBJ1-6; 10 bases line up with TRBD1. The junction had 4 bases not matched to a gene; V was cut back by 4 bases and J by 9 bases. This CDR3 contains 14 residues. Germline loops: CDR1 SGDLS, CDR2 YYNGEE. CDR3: CASSTDRGRSPLHF. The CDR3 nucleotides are TGTGCCAGCAGCACCGACAGGGGGCGTTCACCCCTCCACTTT.

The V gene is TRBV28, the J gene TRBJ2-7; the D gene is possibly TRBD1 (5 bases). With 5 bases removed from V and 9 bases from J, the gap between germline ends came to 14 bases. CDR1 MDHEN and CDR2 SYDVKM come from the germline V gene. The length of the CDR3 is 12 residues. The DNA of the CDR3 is TGTGCCAGCAGTATTACAGGTACCGGGCAGTACTTC. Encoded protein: CASSITGTGQYF.

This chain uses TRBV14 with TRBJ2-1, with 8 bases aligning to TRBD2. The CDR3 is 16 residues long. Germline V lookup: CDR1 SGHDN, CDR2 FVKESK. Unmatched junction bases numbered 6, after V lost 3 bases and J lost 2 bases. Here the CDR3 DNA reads TGTGCCAGCAGCCAGTTGGGCGGGAGGCCCTACAATGAGCAGTTCTTC. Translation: CASSQLGGRPYNEQFF.

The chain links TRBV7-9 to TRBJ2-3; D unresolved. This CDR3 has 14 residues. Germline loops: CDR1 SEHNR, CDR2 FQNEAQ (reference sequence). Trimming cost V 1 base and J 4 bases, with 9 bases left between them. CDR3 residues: CASSLVLPPDTQYF. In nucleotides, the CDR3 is TGTGCCAGCAGCTTAGTTCTTCCCCCAGATACGCAGTATTTT.

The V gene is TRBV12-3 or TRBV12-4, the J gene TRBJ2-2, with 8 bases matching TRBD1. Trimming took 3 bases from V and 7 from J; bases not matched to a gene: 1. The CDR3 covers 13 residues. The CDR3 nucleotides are TGTGCCAGCAGTTTGGGACAGGTCGGGGAGCTGTTTTTT. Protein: CASSLGQVGELFF.

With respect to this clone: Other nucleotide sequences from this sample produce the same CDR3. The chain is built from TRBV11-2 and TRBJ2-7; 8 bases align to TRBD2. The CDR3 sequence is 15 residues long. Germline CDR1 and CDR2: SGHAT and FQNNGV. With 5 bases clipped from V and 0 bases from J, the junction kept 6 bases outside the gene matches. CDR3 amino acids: CASSPRGGLSYEQYF. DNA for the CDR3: TGTGCCAGCAGCCCTCGGGGGGGACTCTCCTACGAGCAGTACTTC.

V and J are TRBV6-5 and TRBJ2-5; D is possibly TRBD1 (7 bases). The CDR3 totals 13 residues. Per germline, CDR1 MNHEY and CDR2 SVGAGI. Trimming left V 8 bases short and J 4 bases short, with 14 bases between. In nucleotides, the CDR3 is TGTGCCAGCGGTCGCCAGGGGGGAGAGACCCAGTACTTC. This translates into CASGRQGGETQYF.

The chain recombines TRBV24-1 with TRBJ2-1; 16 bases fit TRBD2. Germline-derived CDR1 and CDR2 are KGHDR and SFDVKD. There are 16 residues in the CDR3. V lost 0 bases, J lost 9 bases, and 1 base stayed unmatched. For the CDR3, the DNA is TGTGCCACCAGTGATTTGGGGACTAGCGGGAGGGCTGAGCAGTTCTTC. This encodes CATSDLGTSGRAEQFF.

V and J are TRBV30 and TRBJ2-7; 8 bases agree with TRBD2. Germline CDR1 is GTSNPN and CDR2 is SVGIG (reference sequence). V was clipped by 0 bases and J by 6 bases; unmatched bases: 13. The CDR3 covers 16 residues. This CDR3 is CAWSVRTGGTRSEQYF. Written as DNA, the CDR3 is TGTGCCTGGAGTGTAAGAACCGGGGGGACTAGGAGCGAGCAGTACTTC.

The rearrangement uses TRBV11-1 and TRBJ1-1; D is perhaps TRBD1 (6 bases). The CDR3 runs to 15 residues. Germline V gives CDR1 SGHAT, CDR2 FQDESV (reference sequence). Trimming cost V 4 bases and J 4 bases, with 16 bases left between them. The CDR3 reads CASSYRQGQGTEAFF. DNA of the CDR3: TGTGCCAGCAGCTACCGGCAGGGGCAGGGCACTGAAGCTTTCTTT.

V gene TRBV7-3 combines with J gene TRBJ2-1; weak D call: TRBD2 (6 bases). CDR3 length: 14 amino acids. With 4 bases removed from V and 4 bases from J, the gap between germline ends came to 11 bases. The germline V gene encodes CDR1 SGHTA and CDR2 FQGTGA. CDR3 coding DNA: TGTGCCAGCAGCTGGGGCGGGACGTACAATGAGCAGTTCTTC. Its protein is CASSWGGTYNEQFF.

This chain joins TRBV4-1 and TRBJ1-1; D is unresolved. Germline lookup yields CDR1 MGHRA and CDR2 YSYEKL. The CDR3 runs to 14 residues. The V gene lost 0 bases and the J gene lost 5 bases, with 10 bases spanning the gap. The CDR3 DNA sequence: TGCGCCAGCAGCCAAGACAGATCTCGGACTGAAGCTTTCTTT. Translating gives CASSQDRSRTEAFF.

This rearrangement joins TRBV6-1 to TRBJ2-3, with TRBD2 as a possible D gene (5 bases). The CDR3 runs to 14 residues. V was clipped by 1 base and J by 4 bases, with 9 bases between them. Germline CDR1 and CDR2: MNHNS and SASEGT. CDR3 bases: TGTGCCAGCAGTGAAGGGTCGGGATCAGATACGCAGTATTTT. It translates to CASSEGSGSDTQYF.

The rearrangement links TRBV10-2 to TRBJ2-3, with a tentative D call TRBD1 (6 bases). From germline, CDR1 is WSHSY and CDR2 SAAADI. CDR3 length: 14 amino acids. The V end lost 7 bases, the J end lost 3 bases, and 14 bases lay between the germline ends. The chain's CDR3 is CASTSRGRTDTQYF. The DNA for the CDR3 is TGCGCCAGCACCTCCAGGGGTAGGACAGATACGCAGTATTTT.

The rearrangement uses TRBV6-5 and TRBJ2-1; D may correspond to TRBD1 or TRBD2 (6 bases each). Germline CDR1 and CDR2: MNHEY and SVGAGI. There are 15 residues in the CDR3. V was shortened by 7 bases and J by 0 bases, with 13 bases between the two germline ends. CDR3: CASTPGGGSYNEQFF. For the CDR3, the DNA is TGTGCCAGCACTCCCGGAGGGGGCTCCTACAATGAGCAGTTCTTC.

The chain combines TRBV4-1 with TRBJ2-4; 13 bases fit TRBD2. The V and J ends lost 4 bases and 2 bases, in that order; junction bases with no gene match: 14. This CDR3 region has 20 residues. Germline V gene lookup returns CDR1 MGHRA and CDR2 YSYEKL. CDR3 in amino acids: CASSPSGGLAGVVTKNIQYF. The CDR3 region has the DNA TGCGCCAGCAGCCCCTCGGGTGGACTAGCGGGAGTCGTGACCAAAAACATTCAGTACTTC.

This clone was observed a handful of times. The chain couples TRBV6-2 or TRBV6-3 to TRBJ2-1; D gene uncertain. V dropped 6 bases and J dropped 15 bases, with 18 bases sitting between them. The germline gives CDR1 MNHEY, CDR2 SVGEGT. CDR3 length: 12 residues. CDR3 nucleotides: TGTGCCAGCAGCTATATGACACGGTCCAGGTTCTTC. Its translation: CASSYMTRSRFF.

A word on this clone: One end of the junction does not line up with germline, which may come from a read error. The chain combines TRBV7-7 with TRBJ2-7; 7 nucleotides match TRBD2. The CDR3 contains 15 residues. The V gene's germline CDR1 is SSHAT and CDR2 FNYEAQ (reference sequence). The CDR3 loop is CASSRTGGPPEEQYF. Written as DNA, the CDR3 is TGTGCTAGCAGCCGAACGGGAGGCCCTCCAGAAGAGCAGTACTTC.

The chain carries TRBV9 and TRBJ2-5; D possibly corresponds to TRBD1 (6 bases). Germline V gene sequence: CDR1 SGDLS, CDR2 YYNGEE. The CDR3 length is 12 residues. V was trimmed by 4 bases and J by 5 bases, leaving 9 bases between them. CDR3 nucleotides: TGTGCCAGCAGCTCAAGGGGGGAGACCCAGTACTTC. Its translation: CASSSRGETQYF.